This TCR beta chain was identified during a study of blood T cells in healthy people across ages. Regarding the study as a whole: Researchers report that TCR beta diversity correlated strongly with naive T cell percentage. Fewer expanded clones and more diversity marked long-lived versus aged donors.

Each donor's blood draw was around 9.1 milliliters of peripheral blood. PBMCs numbering at least 7 million were isolated per sample. Worth noting for this clonotype: Its antigen is not identified.

Together with a sample-barcoded 5' primer, a J-beta primer mix was included in a second PCR lasting about 7 to 12 cycles. MiXCR, run by TCRdb on the 5' RACE reads, gives a single entry per CDR3 protein. Of 1.5 million to 2 million distinct CDR3 sequences detected, around half appear once; the ten largest clones hold roughly 2%. The germline V gene encodes CDR1 DFQATT and CDR2 SNEGSKA (reference sequence). V trimming: 4 bases; J trimming: 13 bases; junction bases outside the gene matches: 11. This CDR3 comprises 13 residues. The clonotype was recovered from a woman aged 40 to 50 in good health. The rearrangement links TRBV20-1 to TRBJ2-1; 9 bases are shared with TRBD2. What was sequenced was blood. CDR3 DNA: TGCAGTGCTAATCAAGCGGGGGGAGAGACCCAGTTCTTC. Protein sequence: CSANQAGGETQFF.